The 3 T cell receptor beta chains below were found in one sample sequenced in a study of T cell responses to AZD1222 COVID-19 vaccine. TCRdb keeps only in-frame clones here, not all; method: immunoSEQ multiplex PCR. Of 100,000 or so clones listed, 80% to 95% are singletons. The sequenced sample was peripheral blood, obtained 28 days after the second AZD1222 dose. Every receptor here comes from an adult who received the AZD1222 COVID-19 vaccine.

This clone was observed once. The chain has TRBV4-1 and TRBJ1-5, with 9 bases that match TRBD1. Losses at the gene ends were 2 bases for V and 4 bases for J; bases not matched to a gene: 6. Germline V gives CDR1 MGHRA, CDR2 YSYEKL. The CDR3 runs to 16 residues. The CDR3 sequence: CASSQLGQGLNQPQHF. The CDR3 DNA reads as TGCGCCAGCAGCCAACTGGGACAGGGCCTTAATCAGCCCCAGCATTTT.

The rearrangement links TRBV3-1 (or the pseudogene TRBV3-2) to TRBJ1-2; no reliable D call. CDR1 LGHDT and CDR2 YNNKEL come from the germline V gene (reference sequence). The CDR3 loop spans 16 amino acids. V shed 0 bases and J shed 2 bases, with 13 bases lying between them. The CDR3 loop is CASSQDLGSWNYGYTF. In nucleotides, the CDR3 is TGTGCCAGCAGCCAAGACCTGGGCAGTTGGAACTATGGCTACACCTTC.

The chain employs TRBV28 and TRBJ2-1; TRBD2 aligns across 10 bases. Germline V gene sequence: CDR1 MDHEN, CDR2 SYDVKM. The CDR3 covers 16 residues. J gave up 3 bases and V 3 bases, and 5 bases lay outside the gene matches. The CDR3 DNA reads as TGTGCCAGCAGTTTCGCGACTAGCGGGTTCTACAATGAGCAGTTCTTC. As protein: CASSFATSGFYNEQFF.